These 10 T cell receptor beta chains were all obtained from the same sample, sequenced in a study of human T cells and chemical hapten exposure. The sample's time point: healthy volunteer bleed at 2 weeks. Unfractionated whole blood was the source of the extracted total RNA. MiXCR was run by TCRdb on the RACE reads, yielding one entry per CDR3 protein. The sample has about 130,000 distinct CDR3 sequences, approximately 9.5% seen once; the top ten hold roughly 1.6%. The material sequenced was whole blood. These receptor sequences come from a male donor in good health. Some clones in this sample may be carry-over from other donors' samples.

At least ten counts were recorded for this clonotype. This chain connects TRBV7-2 to TRBJ2-7; 8 bases align to TRBD1. Germline lookup yields CDR1 SGHTA and CDR2 FQGNSA. The CDR3 is 14 residues long. J was trimmed by 5 bases and V by 5 bases; bases with no gene match: 8. CDR3 nucleotides: TGTGCCAGCAGCCCCCGGACAGGGCCTAACGAGCAGTACTTC. As protein: CASSPRTGPNEQYF.

This clonotype was counted at least ten times. The rearrangement joins TRBV6-5 to TRBJ2-2; D not resolved. Germline V CDR1 and CDR2: MNHEY, SVGAGI. CDR3 length: 15 residues. The V end was cut by 1 base, the J end by 7 bases, with 13 bases between. The CDR3 here is CASSYFTGVIGELFF. The CDR3 nucleotides are TGTGCCAGCAGTTACTTCACTGGTGTTATCGGGGAGCTGTTTTTT.

This clonotype was seen at least ten times. J is TRBJ2-2 and V is TRBV14; D gene uncertain. The V and J ends lost 1 base and 9 bases respectively, with 15 bases between them. The CDR3 extends over 15 amino acids. CDR1 is SGHDN and CDR2 is FVKESK in the germline V gene. CDR3 nucleotide sequence: TGTGCCAGCAGCCAAGGAGCCCCCGGGTGGCGGGAGCTGTTTTTT. This sequence encodes CASSQGAPGWRELFF.

The chain carries TRBV29-1 and TRBJ2-7, with D possibly being TRBD1 (8 bases). Looked up from germline, CDR1 is SQVTM and CDR2 is ANQGSEA. V was clipped by 0 bases and J by 3 bases, with 18 bases between them. CDR3 size: 16 residues. CDR3: CSVEEGWTGTNYEQYF. CDR3 DNA sequence: TGCAGCGTTGAAGAGGGGTGGACAGGGACTAACTACGAGCAGTACTTC.

This clonotype showed up just a few times. The chain has TRBV6-6 and TRBJ1-1, with D uncertain. Trimming pared 2 bases from V and 1 base from J, leaving 8 bases between. Per the germline V gene, CDR1 is MNHNY and CDR2 is SVGAGI (reference sequence). The CDR3 runs to 14 residues. The CDR3 nucleotides are TGTGCCAGCAGTTACCCCTCAGAGAACACTGAAGCTTTCTTT. Amino acids: CASSYPSENTEAFF.

This clonotype was counted between two and nine times. V is TRBV18 and J is TRBJ1-1; D gene unclear. V gave up 0 bases and J gave up 3 bases, with 5 bases separating them. Germline CDR1 KGHSH, CDR2 LQKENI. This CDR3 is 13 amino acids long. DNA for the CDR3: TGTGCCAGCTCACCACCTTATGACACTGAAGCTTTCTTT. Residues: CASSPPYDTEAFF.

This clonotype was found many times. This chain joins TRBV20-1 and TRBJ2-1; D remains ambiguous. Germline CDR1 is DFQATT and CDR2 is SNEGSKA (reference sequence). Trimming stripped 3 bases from V and 4 bases from J, with 13 bases between. CDR3 size: 14 residues. The CDR3 here is CSASHSMIYNEQFF. The CDR3, as DNA: TGCAGTGCTAGTCACAGTATGATTTACAATGAGCAGTTCTTC.

The J gene is TRBJ2-3, the V gene TRBV20-1, with D maybe TRBD1 (5 bases). The CDR3 covers 14 residues. Germline lookup yields CDR1 DFQATT and CDR2 SNEGSKA (reference sequence). The V and J ends lost 1 base and 3 bases respectively, with 11 bases between them. The CDR3 bases are TGCAGTGCTAGAGGCAGGGATTATACAGATACGCAGTATTTT. As protein: CSARGRDYTDTQYF.

There are many counts of this clonotype. The chain combines TRBV9 with TRBJ1-1; D gene ambiguous. Germline V gene sequence: CDR1 SGDLS, CDR2 YYNGEE. The CDR3 spans 16 residues. Trimming removed 4 bases at V and 0 bases at J, with 16 bases between. CDR3: CASSPGGRTMNTEAFF. CDR3 bases: TGTGCCAGCAGCCCCGGCGGTAGGACCATGAACACTGAAGCTTTCTTT.

This clonotype was seen at least ten times. The chain carries TRBV29-1 and TRBJ2-7; D not certain. Between the trimmed V and J ends, which lost 5 bases and 1 base, there was a span of 6 bases. Germline V gene lookup returns CDR1 SQVTM and CDR2 ANQGSEA. The CDR3 is made up of 11 amino acids. In DNA, the CDR3 is TGCAGCGTTAAGAGTTCCTACGAGCAGTACTTC. Its translation is CSVKSSYEQYF.